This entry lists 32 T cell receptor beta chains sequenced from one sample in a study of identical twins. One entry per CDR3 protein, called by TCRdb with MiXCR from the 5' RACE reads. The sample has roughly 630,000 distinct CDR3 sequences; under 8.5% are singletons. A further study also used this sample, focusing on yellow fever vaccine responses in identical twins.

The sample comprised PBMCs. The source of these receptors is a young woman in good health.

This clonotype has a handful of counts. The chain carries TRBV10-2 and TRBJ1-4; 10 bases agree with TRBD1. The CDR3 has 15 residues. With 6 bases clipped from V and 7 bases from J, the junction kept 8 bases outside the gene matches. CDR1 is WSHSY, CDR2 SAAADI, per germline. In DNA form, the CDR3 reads TGCGCCAGCAGGAATGGACAGGGGGAAGGTGAAAAACTGTTTTTT. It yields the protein CASRNGQGEGEKLFF.

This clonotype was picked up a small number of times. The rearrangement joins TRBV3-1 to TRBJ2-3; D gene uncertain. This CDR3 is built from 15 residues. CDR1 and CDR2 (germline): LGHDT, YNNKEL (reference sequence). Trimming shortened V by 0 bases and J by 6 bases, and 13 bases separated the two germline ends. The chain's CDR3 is CASSQEARFPDTQYF. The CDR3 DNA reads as TGTGCCAGCAGCCAAGAGGCTCGTTTCCCCGATACGCAGTATTTT.

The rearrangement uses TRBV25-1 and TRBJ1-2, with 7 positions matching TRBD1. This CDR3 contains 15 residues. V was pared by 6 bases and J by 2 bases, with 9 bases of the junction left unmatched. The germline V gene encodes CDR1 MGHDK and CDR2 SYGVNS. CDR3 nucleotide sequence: TGTGCCAGCAGCTCGGGGACAGCCTTGAACTATGGCTACACCTTC. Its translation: CASSSGTALNYGYTF.

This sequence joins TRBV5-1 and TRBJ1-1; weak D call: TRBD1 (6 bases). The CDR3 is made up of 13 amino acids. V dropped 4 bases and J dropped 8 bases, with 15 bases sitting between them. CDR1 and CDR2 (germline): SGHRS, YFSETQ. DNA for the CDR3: TGCGCCAGCAGCCCCGGGGGGCCAGGGGAAGCTTTCTTT. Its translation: CASSPGGPGEAFF.

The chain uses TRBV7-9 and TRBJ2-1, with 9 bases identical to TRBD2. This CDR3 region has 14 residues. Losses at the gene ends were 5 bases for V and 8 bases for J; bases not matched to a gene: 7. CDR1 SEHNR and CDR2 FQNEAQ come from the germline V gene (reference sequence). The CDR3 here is CASSRAGGFDEQFF. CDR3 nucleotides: TGTGCCAGCAGCCGAGCGGGAGGTTTCGATGAGCAGTTCTTC. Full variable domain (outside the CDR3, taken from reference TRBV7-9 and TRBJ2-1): DTGVSQNPRHKITKRGQNVTFRCDPISEHNRLYWYRQTLGQGPEFLTYFQNEAQLEKSRLLSDRFSAERPKGSFSTLEIQRTEQGDSAMYLCASSRAGGFDEQFFGPGTRLTVL.

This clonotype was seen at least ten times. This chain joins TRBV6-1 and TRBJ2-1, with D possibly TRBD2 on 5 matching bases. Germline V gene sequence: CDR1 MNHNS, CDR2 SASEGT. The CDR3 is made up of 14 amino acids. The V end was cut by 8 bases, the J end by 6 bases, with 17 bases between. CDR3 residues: CASAPTVGANEQFF. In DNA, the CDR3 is TGTGCCAGCGCCCCGACGGTGGGAGCCAATGAGCAGTTCTTC.

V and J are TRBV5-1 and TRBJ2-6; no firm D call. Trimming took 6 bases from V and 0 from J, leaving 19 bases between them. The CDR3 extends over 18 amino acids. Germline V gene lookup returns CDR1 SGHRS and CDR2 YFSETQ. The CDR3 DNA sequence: TGCGCCAGCACCTTCAGGCAGCTCATCTACTCTGGGGCCAACGTCCTGACTTTC. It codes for CASTFRQLIYSGANVLTF. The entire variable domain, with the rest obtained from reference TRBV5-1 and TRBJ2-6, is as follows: KAGVTQTPRYLIKTRGQQVTLSCSPISGHRSVSWYQQTPGQGLQFLFEYFSETQRNKGNFPGRFSGRQFSNSRSEMNVSTLELGDSALYLCASTFRQLIYSGANVLTFGAGSRLTVL.

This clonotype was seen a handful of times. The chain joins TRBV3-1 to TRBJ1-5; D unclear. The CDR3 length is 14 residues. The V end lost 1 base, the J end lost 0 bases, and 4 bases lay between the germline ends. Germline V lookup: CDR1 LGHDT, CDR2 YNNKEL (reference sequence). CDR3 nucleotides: TGTGCCAGCAGCCAAGCGGATAGCAATCAGCCCCAGCATTTT. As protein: CASSQADSNQPQHF.

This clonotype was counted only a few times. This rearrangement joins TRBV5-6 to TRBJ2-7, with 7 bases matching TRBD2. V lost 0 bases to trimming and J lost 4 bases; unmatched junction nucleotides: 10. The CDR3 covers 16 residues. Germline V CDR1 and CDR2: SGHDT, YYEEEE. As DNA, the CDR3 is TGTGCCAGCAGCTTGGTGGTGGGACTACAAACGTACGAGCAGTACTTC. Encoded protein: CASSLVVGLQTYEQYF.

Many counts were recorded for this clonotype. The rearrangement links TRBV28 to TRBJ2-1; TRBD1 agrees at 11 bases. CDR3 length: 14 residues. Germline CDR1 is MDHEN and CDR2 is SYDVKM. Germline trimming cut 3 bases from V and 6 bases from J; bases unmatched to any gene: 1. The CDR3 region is CASSLDRGRNEQFF. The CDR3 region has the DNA TGTGCCAGCAGTTTGGACAGGGGGCGCAATGAGCAGTTCTTC.

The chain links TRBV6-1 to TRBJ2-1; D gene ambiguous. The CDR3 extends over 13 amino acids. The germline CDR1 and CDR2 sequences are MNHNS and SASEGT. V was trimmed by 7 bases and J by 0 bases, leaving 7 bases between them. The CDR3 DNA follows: TGTGCCAGCACGATTAGCTCCTACAATGAGCAGTTCTTC. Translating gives CASTISSYNEQFF.

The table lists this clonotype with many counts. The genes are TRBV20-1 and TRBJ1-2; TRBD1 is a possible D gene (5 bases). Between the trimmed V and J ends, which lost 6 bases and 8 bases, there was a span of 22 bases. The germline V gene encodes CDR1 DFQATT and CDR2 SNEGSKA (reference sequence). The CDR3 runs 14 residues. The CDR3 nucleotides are TGCAGTGCCACTCCGAGCCAGGGCCGGAAGGGCTACACCTTC. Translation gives CSATPSQGRKGYTF.

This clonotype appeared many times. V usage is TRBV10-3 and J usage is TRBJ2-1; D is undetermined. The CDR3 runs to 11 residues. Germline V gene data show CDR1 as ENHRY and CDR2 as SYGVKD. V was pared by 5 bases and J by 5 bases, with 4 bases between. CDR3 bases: TGTGCCATCAGTCCTAACAATGAGCAGTTCTTC. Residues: CAISPNNEQFF.

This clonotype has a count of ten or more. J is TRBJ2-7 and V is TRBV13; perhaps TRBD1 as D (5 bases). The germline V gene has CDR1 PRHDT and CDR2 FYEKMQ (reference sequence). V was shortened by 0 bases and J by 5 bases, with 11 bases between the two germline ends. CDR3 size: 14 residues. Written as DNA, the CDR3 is TGTGCCAGCAGCTTAGGCCAGGGTTTAAACGAGCAGTACTTC. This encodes CASSLGQGLNEQYF. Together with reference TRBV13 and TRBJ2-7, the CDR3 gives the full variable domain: AAGVIQSPRHLIKEKRETATLKCYPIPRHDTVYWYQQGPGQDPQFLISFYEKMQSDKGSIPDRFSAQQFSDYHSELNMSSLELGDSALYFCASSLGQGLNEQYFGPGTRLTVT.

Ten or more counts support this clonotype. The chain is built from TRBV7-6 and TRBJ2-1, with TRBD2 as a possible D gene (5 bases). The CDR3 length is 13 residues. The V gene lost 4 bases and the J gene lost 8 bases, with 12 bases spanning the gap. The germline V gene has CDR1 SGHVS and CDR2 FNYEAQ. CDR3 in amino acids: CASSSFLAHEQFF. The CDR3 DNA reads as TGTGCCAGCAGCTCGTTTCTAGCCCATGAGCAGTTCTTC.

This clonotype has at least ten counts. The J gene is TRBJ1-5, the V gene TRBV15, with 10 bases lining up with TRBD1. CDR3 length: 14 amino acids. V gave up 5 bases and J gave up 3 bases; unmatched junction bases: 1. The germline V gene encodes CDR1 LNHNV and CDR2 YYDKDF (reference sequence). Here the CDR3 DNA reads TGTGCCACCAGCGGACAGGGGGTCAATCAGCCCCAGCATTTT. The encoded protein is CATSGQGVNQPQHF.

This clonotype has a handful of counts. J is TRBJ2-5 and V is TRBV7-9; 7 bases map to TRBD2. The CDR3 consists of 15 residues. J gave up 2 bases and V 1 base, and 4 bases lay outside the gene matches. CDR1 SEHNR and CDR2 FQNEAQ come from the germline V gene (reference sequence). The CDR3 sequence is CASSLVGTTQETQYF. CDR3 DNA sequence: TGTGCCAGCAGCTTAGTCGGGACTACACAAGAGACCCAGTACTTC.

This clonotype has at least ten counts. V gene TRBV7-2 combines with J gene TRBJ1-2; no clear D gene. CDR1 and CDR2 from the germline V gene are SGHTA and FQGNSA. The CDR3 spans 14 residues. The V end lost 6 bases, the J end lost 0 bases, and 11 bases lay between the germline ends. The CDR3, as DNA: TGTGCCAGCAGTTCCCAGCCATCTAACTATGGCTACACCTTC. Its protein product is CASSSQPSNYGYTF. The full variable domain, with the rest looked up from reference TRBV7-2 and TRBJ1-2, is GAGVSQSPSNKVTEKGKDVELRCDPISGHTALYWYRQSLGQGLEFLIYFQGNSAPDKSGLPSDRFSAERTGGSVSTLTIQRTQQEDSAVYLCASSSQPSNYGYTFGSGTRLTVV.

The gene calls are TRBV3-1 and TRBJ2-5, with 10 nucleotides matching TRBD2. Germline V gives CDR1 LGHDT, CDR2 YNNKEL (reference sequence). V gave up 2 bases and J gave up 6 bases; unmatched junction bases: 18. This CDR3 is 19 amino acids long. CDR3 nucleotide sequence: TGTGCCAGCAGCCAATCTCGTAACGGACTAGCGGAGCTCGGGAAGACCCAGTACTTC. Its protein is CASSQSRNGLAELGKTQYF.

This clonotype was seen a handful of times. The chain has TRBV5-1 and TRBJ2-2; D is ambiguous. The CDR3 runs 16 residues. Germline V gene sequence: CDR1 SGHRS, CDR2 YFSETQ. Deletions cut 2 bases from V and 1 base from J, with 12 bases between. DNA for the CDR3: TGCGCCAGCAGCTTTTCAGGAGTGGGGAACACCGGGGAGCTGTTTTTT. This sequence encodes CASSFSGVGNTGELFF.

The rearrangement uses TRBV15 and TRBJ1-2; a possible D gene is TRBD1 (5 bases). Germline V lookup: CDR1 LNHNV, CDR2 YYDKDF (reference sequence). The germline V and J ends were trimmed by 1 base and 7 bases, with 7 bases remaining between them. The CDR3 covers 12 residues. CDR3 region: CATSRGGTGYTF. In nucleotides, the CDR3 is TGTGCCACCAGCAGAGGAGGGACTGGCTACACCTTC.

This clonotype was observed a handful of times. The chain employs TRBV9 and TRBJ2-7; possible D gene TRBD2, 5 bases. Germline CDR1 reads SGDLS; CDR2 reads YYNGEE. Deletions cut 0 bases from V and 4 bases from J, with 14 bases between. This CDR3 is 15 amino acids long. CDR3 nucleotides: TGTGCCAGCAGCGTAGCCGGAGGTGGTGGTTACGAGCAGTACTTC. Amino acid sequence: CASSVAGGGGYEQYF.

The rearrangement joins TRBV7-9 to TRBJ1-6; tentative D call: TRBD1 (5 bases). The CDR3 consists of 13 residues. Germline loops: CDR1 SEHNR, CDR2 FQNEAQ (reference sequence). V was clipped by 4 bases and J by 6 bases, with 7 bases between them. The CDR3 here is CASSWDGNSPLHF. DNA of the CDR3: TGTGCCAGCAGCTGGGACGGTAATTCACCCCTCCACTTT. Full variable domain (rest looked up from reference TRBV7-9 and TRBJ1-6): DTGVSQNPRHKITKRGQNVTFRCDPISEHNRLYWYRQTLGQGPEFLTYFQNEAQLEKSRLLSDRFSAERPKGSFSTLEIQRTEQGDSAMYLCASSWDGNSPLHFGNGTRLTVT.

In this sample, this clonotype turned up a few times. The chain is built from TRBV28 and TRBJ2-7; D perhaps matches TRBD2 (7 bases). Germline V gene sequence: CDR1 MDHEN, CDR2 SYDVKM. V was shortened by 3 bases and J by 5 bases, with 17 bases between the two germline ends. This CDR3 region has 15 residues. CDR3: CASSFLRQGRDEQYV. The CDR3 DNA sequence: TGTGCCAGCAGTTTCCTCAGGCAGGGGAGGGACGAGCAGTACGTC.

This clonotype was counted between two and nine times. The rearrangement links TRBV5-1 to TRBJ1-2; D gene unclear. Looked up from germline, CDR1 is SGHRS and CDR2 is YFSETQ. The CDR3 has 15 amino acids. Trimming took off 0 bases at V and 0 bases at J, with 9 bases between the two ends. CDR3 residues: CASSLGLRANYGYTF. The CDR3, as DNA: TGCGCCAGCAGCTTGGGGTTGAGAGCTAACTATGGCTACACCTTC.

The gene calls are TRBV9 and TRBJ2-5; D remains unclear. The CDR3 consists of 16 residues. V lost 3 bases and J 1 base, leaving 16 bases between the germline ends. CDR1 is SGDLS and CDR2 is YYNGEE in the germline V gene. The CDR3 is CASSARGVTSQETQYF. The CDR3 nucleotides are TGTGCCAGCAGCGCCAGAGGCGTGACAAGCCAAGAGACCCAGTACTTC. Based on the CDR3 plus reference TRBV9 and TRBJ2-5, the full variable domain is DSGVTQTPKHLITATGQRVTLRCSPRSGDLSVYWYQQSLDQGLQFLIQYYNGEERAKGNILERFSAQQFPDLHSELNLSSLELGDSALYFCASSARGVTSQETQYFGPGTRLLVL.

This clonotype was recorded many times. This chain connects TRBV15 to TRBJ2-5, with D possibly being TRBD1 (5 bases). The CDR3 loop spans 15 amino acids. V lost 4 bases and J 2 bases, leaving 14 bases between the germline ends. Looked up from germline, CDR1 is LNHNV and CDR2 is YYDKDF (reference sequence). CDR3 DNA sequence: TGTGCCACCAGCACTCGGCTGGGGCCTCAAGAGACCCAGTACTTC. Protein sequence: CATSTRLGPQETQYF.

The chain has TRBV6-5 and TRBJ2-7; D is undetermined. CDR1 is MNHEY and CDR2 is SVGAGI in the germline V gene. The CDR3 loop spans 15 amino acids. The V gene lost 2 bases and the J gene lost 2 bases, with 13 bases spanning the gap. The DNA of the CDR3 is TGTGCCAGCAGTTACGAGCGCACAAACACCTACGAGCAGTACTTC. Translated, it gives CASSYERTNTYEQYF.

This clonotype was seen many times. The CDR3 is CATGSTPRTDTQYF. As DNA, the CDR3 is TGTGCCACCGGGTCCACCCCCCGCACAGATACGCAGTATTTT. The rearrangement links TRBV12-3 or TRBV12-4 to TRBJ2-3; D is unresolved. Trimming took off 10 bases at V and 1 base at J, with 15 bases between the two ends. This CDR3 spans 14 amino acids.

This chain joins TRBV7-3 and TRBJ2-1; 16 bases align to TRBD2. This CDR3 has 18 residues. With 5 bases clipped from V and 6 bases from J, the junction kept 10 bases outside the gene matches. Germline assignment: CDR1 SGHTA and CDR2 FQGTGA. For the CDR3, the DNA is TGTGCCAGCAGCACGGGGACTAGCGGGAGGGCCCGCCGCAATGAGCAGTTCTTC. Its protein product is CASSTGTSGRARRNEQFF.

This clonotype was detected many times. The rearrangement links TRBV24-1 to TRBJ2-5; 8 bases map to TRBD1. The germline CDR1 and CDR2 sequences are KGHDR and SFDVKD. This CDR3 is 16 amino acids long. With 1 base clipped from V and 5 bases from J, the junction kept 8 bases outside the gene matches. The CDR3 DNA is TGTGCCACCAGTGATTTCCCGACAGGGGATGAGGAGACCCAGTACTTC. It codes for CATSDFPTGDEETQYF.

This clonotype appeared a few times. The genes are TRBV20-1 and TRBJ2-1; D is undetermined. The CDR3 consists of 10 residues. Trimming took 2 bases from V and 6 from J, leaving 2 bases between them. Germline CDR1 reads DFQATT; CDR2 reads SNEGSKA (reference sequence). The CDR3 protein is CSARSNEQFF. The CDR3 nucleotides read TGCAGTGCTAGATCCAATGAGCAGTTCTTC.